The TCR beta chain under discussion was sequenced for a study of blood T cells in healthy people across ages. Germline CDR1 reads KGHSH; CDR2 reads LQKENI. V lost 1 base and J lost 3, with 8 bases in between. The CDR3 extends over 14 amino acids. Researchers report isolating at least 6 million PBMCs per sample. It was with a sample-barcoded 5' primer and a J-beta primer mix that a second PCR of about 7 to 12 cycles was run. All cDNA molecules were each tagged by a template-switch adaptor with 12 random nucleotides. Via MiXCR, TCRdb re-called the 5' RACE reads, giving one row per CDR3 protein. The data contain some 1.5 million distinct CDR3 sequences, 28% of them singletons.

V and J are TRBV18 and TRBJ2-3; D is unresolved. The sequence was obtained from a woman younger than 45 in good health. Sequenced material: blood. The CDR3 spells CASSPLDITDTQYF. CDR3 bases: TGTGCCAGCTCACCACTTGACATAACAGATACGCAGTATTTT.